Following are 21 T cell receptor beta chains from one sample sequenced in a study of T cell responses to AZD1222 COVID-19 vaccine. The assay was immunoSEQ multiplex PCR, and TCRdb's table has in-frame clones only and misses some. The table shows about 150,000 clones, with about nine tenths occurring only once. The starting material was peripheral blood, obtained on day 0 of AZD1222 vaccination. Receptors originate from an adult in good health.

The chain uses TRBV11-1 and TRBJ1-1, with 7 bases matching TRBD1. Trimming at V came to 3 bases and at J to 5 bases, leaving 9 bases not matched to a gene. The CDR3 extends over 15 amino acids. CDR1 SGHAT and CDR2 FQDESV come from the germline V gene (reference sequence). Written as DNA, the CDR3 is TGTGCCAGCAGCTTGCGAGGGGGCGCGAGTACTGAAGCTTTCTTT. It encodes CASSLRGGASTEAFF.

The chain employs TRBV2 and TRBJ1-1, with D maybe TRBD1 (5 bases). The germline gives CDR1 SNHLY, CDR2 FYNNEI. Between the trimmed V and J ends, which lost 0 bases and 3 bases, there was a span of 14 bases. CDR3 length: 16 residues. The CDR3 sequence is CASSEALGGLDTEAFF. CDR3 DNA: TGTGCCAGCAGTGAAGCGCTTGGGGGACTCGACACTGAAGCTTTCTTT.

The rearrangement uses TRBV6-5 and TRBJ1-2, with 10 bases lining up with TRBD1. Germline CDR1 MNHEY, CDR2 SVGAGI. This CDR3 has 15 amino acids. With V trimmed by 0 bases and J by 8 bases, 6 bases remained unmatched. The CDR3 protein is CASSYSAGQGQGYTF. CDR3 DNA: TGTGCCAGCAGTTACTCAGCGGGACAGGGGCAGGGCTACACCTTC.

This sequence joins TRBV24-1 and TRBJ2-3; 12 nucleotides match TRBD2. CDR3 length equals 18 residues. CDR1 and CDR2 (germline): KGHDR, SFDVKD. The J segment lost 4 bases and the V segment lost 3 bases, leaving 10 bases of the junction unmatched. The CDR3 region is CATSDPGLAGRRADTQYF. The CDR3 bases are TGTGCCACCAGTGATCCCGGACTAGCGGGGAGGAGGGCAGATACGCAGTATTTT.

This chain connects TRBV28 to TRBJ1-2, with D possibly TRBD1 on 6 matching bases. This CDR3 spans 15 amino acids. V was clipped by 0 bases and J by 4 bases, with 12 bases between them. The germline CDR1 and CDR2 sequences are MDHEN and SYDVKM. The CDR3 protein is CASSLWGTTVYGYTF. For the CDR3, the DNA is TGTGCCAGCAGTTTATGGGGGACAACCGTCTATGGCTACACCTTC.

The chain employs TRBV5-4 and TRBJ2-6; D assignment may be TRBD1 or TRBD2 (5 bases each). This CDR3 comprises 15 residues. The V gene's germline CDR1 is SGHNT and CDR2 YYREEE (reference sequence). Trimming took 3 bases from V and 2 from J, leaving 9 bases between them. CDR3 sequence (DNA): TGTGCCAGCAGCTCAGTGGGGGCTGGGGCCAACGTCCTGACTTTC. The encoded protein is CASSSVGAGANVLTF. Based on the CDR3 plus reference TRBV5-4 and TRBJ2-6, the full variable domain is ETGVTQSPTHLIKTRGQQVTLRCSSQSGHNTVSWYQQALGQGPQFIFQYYREEENGRGNFPPRFSGLQFPNYSSELNVNALELDDSALYLCASSSVGAGANVLTFGAGSRLTVL.

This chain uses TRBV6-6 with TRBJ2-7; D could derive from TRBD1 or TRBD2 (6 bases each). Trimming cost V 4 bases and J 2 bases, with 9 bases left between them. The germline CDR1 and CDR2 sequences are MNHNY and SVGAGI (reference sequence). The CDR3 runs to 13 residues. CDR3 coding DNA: TGTGCCAGCAGTTCAGGGGAGGCCTACGAGCAGTACTTC. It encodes CASSSGEAYEQYF.

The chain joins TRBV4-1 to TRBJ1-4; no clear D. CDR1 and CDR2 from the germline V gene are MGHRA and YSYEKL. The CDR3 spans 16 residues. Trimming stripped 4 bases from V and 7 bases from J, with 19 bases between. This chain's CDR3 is CASSPEAPDVFEKLFF. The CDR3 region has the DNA TGCGCCAGCAGCCCAGAGGCTCCGGATGTTTTTGAAAAACTGTTTTTT.

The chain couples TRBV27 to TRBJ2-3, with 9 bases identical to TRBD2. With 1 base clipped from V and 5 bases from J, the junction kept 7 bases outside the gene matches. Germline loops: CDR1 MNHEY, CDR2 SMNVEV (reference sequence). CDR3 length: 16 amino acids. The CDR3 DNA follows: TGTGCCAGCAGTTTATTACCTAGCGGGATCGGAGATACGCAGTATTTT. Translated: CASSLLPSGIGDTQYF.

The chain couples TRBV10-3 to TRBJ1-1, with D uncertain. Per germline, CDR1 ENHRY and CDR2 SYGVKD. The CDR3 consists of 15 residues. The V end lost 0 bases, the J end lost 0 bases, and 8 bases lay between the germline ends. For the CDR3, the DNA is TGTGCCATCAGTGAGTCGGTAACCATGAACACTGAAGCTTTCTTT. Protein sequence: CAISESVTMNTEAFF.

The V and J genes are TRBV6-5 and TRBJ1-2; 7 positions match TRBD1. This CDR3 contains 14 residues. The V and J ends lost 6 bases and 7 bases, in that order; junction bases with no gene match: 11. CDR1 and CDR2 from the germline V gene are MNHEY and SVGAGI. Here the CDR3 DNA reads TGTGCCAGCAGGATCTCGGGACAGCCGCGTGGCTACACCTTC. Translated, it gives CASRISGQPRGYTF.

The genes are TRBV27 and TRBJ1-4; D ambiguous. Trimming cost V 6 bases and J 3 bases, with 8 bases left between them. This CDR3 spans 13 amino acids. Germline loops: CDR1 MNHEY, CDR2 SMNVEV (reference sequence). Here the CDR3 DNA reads TGTGCCAGCAGACCTGGGGCTAATGAAAAACTGTTTTTT. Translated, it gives CASRPGANEKLFF.

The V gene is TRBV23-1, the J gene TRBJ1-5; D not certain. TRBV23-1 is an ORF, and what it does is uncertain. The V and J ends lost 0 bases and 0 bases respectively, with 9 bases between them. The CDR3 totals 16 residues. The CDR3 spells CASSQSPSHSNQPQHF. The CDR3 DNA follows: TGCGCCAGCAGTCAATCTCCCAGCCATAGCAATCAGCCCCAGCATTTT.

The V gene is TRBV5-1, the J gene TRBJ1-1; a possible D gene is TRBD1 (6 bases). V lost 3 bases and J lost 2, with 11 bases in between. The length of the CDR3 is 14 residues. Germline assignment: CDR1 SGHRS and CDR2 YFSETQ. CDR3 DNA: TGCGCCAGCAGCTGGATGACAGGTAACACTGAAGCTTTCTTT. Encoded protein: CASSWMTGNTEAFF.

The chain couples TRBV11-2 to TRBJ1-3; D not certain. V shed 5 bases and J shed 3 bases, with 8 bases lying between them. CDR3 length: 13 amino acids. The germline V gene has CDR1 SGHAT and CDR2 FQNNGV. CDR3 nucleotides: TGTGCCAGCAGCACCGGACTTGGAAACACCATATATTTT. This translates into CASSTGLGNTIYF.

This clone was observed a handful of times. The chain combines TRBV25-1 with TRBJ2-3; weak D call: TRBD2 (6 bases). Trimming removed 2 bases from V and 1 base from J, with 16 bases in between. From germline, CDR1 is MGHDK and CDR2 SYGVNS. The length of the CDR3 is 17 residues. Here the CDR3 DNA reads TGTGCCAGCAGTGAAGCGGGACTCCAACCTGGCACAGATACGCAGTATTTT. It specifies CASSEAGLQPGTDTQYF.

The CDR3 DNA reads TGTGCCAGCAGCAGGACACAGGGGGATTCGACAGATACGCAGTATTTT. This codes for CASSRTQGDSTDTQYF. The rearrangement joins TRBV13 to TRBJ2-3; 8 nucleotides line up with TRBD1. Germline V CDR1 and CDR2: PRHDT, FYEKMQ (reference sequence). This CDR3 is built from 16 residues. V lost 5 bases to trimming and J lost 3 bases; unmatched junction nucleotides: 10.

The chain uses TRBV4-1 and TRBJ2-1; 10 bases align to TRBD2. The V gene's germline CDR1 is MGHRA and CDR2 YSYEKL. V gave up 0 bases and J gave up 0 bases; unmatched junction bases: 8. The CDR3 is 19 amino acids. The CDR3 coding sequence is TGCGCCAGCAGCCAAGAAGGAGCGGGAGGGACAGGCTCCTACAATGAGCAGTTCTTC. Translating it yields CASSQEGAGGTGSYNEQFF.

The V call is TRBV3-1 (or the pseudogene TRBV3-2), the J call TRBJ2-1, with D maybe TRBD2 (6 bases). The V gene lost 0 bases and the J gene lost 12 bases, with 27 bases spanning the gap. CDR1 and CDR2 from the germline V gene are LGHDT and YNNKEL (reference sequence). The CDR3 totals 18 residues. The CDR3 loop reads CASSQDCGHRDLDTGQFF. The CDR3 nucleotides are TGTGCCAGCAGCCAAGATTGCGGGCACCGGGACTTGGACACGGGGCAGTTCTTC.

CDR3: CASSQDRQGNQPQHF. DNA for the CDR3: TGCGCCAGCAGCCAAGATCGACAAGGCAATCAGCCCCAGCATTTT. The genes are TRBV4-1 and TRBJ1-5; D not certain. Germline values: CDR1 MGHRA, CDR2 YSYEKL. The length of the CDR3 is 15 residues. The V end was cut by 0 bases, the J end by 2 bases, with 8 bases between.

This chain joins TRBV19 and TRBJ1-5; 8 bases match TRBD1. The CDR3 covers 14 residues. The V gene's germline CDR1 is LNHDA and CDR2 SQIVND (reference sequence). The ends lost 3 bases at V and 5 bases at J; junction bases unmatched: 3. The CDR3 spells CASSITGGDQPQHF. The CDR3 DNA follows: TGTGCCAGTAGTATCACAGGGGGTGATCAGCCCCAGCATTTT.